These 7 T cell receptor beta chains originate from one sample sequenced in a study of CD4 and CD8 cells across lung adenocarcinoma regions. TCRdb independently ran MiXCR on the PCR reads; one entry per CDR3 protein. The sample has some 4,500 distinct CDR3 sequences; just over 45% are singletons. Material: CD4+ T cells from the margin of a lung tumor. These receptors all stem from a female donor with lung adenocarcinoma. The CD4 and CD8 labels of this study may be unreliable.

In DNA form, the CDR3 reads TGTGCCAGCAGTTTAATGGGGTATGGCACAGATACGCAGTATTTT. Translation: CASSLMGYGTDTQYF. The V call is TRBV27, the J call TRBJ2-3; D not certain. V gave up 2 bases and J gave up 1 base, with 10 bases separating them. The CDR3 is 15 amino acids. In germline, CDR1 is MNHEY, CDR2 SMNVEV (reference sequence).

This chain connects TRBV11-2 to TRBJ1-2; possible D gene TRBD1, 6 bases. The germline V gene has CDR1 SGHAT and CDR2 FQNNGV. The CDR3 has 13 amino acids. Deletions cut 5 bases from V and 6 bases from J, with 13 bases between. CDR3 protein: CASSRFQGNGYTF. The CDR3 DNA is TGTGCCAGCAGCCGATTTCAGGGGAATGGCTACACCTTC.

This clonotype is labeled as large. The genes are TRBV6-5 and TRBJ2-1, with a tentative D call TRBD1 (5 bases). TRBJ2-7 explains the end of the DNA better; the J call may be wrong. The CDR3 covers 11 residues. Germline lookup yields CDR1 MNHEY and CDR2 SVGAGI. CDR3 sequence reads: CATRQTYEQYF. Here the CDR3 DNA reads TGTGCCACCCGACAGACCTACGAGCAGTACTTC.

By proportion, this clonotype is medium-sized. The chain uses TRBV27 and TRBJ2-1; D is perhaps TRBD2 (6 bases). V lost 3 bases, J lost 5 bases, and 11 bases lay in between. The germline gives CDR1 MNHEY, CDR2 SMNVEV (reference sequence). The CDR3 sequence is 14 residues long. This chain's CDR3 is CASSFAGTHNEQFF. DNA of the CDR3: TGTGCCAGCAGTTTCGCCGGGACTCACAATGAGCAGTTCTTC.

V usage is TRBV6-5 and J usage is TRBJ2-2; D gene ambiguous. The germline gives CDR1 MNHEY, CDR2 SVGAGI. This CDR3 spans 14 amino acids. V was trimmed by 0 bases and J by 6 bases, leaving 8 bases between them. CDR3 sequence reads: CASSYSEAAGELFF. The CDR3 nucleotides are TGTGCCAGCAGTTACTCTGAGGCGGCCGGGGAGCTGTTTTTT.

A few counts support this clonotype. The chain has TRBV4-1 and TRBJ2-7; 14 bases agree with TRBD2. The germline CDR1 and CDR2 sequences are MGHRA and YSYEKL. V was clipped by 3 bases and J by 3 bases; unmatched bases: 10. The CDR3 covers 18 residues. The CDR3 DNA follows: TGCGCCAGCAGCCAGGTTTGGGGACTAGCGGGAGAGGGCTACGAGCAGTACTTC. The encoded protein is CASSQVWGLAGEGYEQYF.

This clonotype was found many times. The V gene is TRBV6-1, the J gene TRBJ1-1; D possibly corresponds to TRBD1 (6 bases). This CDR3 contains 14 residues. Germline CDR1 MNHNS, CDR2 SASEGT. Trimming removed 2 bases at V and 4 bases at J, with 11 bases between. CDR3 coding DNA: TGTGCCAGCAGTGAAAAAGGGGGGGTCACTGAAGCTTTCTTT. This sequence encodes CASSEKGGVTEAFF.